The 11 T cell receptor beta chains below all came from one sample that was sequenced in a study of identical twins. TCRdb analysed the 5' RACE reads with MiXCR anew, one entry per CDR3 protein. This sample has hundreds of thousands of distinct CDR3 sequences, with about 20% found just once. This sample was shared with a second study, whose subject was T cells expressing NK-cell markers.

Input material: PBMCs. These receptors were collected from a woman aged 18-29 years in good health.

This clonotype has at least ten counts. This rearrangement joins TRBV20-1 to TRBJ2-2, with 8 bases identical to TRBD1. The CDR3 runs 17 residues. Germline assignment: CDR1 DFQATT and CDR2 SNEGSKA (reference sequence). The V segment lost 2 bases and the J segment 4 bases; nucleotides outside the gene matches: 12. The CDR3 here is CSARSQGAKRGTGELFF. CDR3 coding DNA: TGCAGTGCTAGAAGCCAGGGGGCGAAAAGAGGCACCGGGGAGCTGTTTTTT.

This chain joins TRBV5-5 and TRBJ2-2; D may be TRBD1 (5 bases). The germline V gene encodes CDR1 SGHKS and CDR2 YYEKEE (reference sequence). Trimming shortened V by 4 bases and J by 1 base, and 17 bases separated the two germline ends. The CDR3 contains 17 residues. The CDR3 region has the DNA TGTGCCAGCAGCCATCTTAACTATACAGGGAACACCGGGGAGCTGTTTTTT. Protein sequence: CASSHLNYTGNTGELFF.

The chain links TRBV11-1 to TRBJ2-4; D remains unclear. The V gene's germline CDR1 is SGHAT and CDR2 FQDESV (reference sequence). The V and J ends lost 1 base and 6 bases respectively, with 10 bases between them. This CDR3 comprises 14 residues. The CDR3 region has the DNA TGTGCCAGCAGCTTAGGACGAACGAGAAACATTCAGTACTTC. This translates into CASSLGRTRNIQYF.

This clonotype has just a few counts. The chain couples TRBV12-3 or TRBV12-4 to TRBJ2-7; 10 bases align to TRBD1. V lost 9 bases and J lost 3; bases outside the gene matches: 2. The CDR3 sequence is 12 residues long. CDR3 in DNA: TGTGCCAGGACAGGGGGCGGCTACGAGCAGTACTTC. It specifies CARTGGGYEQYF.

In this sample, this clonotype turned up a few times. The chain couples TRBV20-1 to TRBJ2-5; 7 bases are shared with TRBD2. The CDR3 spans 13 residues. In germline, CDR1 is DFQATT, CDR2 SNEGSKA (reference sequence). V was pared by 1 base and J by 3 bases, with 2 bases of the junction left unmatched. DNA for the CDR3: TGCAGTGCTAGAGGGGGGGGGAAAGAGACCCAGTACTTC. Amino acids: CSARGGGKETQYF.

This clonotype was observed a few times. The rearrangement joins TRBV20-1 to TRBJ1-2; D gene ambiguous. This CDR3 spans 14 amino acids. Trimming shortened V by 6 bases and J by 4 bases, and 18 bases separated the two germline ends. Germline V gives CDR1 DFQATT, CDR2 SNEGSKA (reference sequence). CDR3 coding DNA: TGCAGTGCCTACGACTCGTCGAAGCCCTATGGCTACACCTTC. Encoded protein: CSAYDSSKPYGYTF.

A few counts support this clonotype. The chain is built from TRBV7-9 and TRBJ2-3; unclear D gene. CDR1 and CDR2 (germline): SEHNR, FQNEAQ (reference sequence). V lost 5 bases and J 0 bases, leaving 9 bases between the germline ends. There are 14 residues in the CDR3. The CDR3: CASSPSRSTDTQYF. CDR3 bases: TGTGCCAGCAGCCCCAGCCGTAGCACAGATACGCAGTATTTT.

The gene calls are TRBV7-9 and TRBJ2-7; D is undetermined. V dropped 7 bases and J dropped 6 bases, with 16 bases sitting between them. Per germline, CDR1 SEHNR and CDR2 FQNEAQ (reference sequence). The CDR3 consists of 13 residues. CDR3 sequence reads: CASTPEGLREQYF. The CDR3 nucleotides read TGTGCCAGCACCCCCGAAGGGCTTCGCGAGCAGTACTTC.

This chain joins TRBV7-9 and TRBJ2-7; weak D call: TRBD2 (6 bases). V lost 5 bases and J 2 bases, leaving 16 bases between the germline ends. The germline CDR1 and CDR2 sequences are SEHNR and FQNEAQ (reference sequence). This CDR3 region has 15 residues. CDR3 DNA sequence: TGTGCCAGCAGCAGCTCCGGGAGTGGGGCCTACGAGCAGTACTTC. This gives the protein CASSSSGSGAYEQYF.

This clonotype was seen more than once but under ten times. This chain joins TRBV6-1 and TRBJ2-5, with 11 bases fitting TRBD2. The CDR3 consists of 14 residues. Germline V gives CDR1 MNHNS, CDR2 SASEGT. V dropped 7 bases and J dropped 3; count of bases not matched to a gene: 4. The CDR3 loop is CASKPGLAEETQYF. The CDR3 DNA reads as TGTGCCAGCAAGCCGGGACTAGCGGAAGAGACCCAGTACTTC.

There are a few counts of this clonotype. The rearrangement joins TRBV5-1 to TRBJ2-5; D perhaps matches TRBD2 (6 bases). The CDR3 contains 14 residues. In germline, CDR1 is SGHRS, CDR2 YFSETQ. V lost 0 bases and J 8 bases, leaving 14 bases between the germline ends. The CDR3 sequence: CASSLASGERTQYF. DNA of the CDR3: TGCGCCAGCAGCTTGGCCTCGGGGGAGAGAACCCAGTACTTC.